This entry lists 32 T cell receptor beta chains sequenced from one sample in a study of spatial heterogeneity in lung cancer. TCRdb reanalysed the 5' RACE reads using MiXCR and keeps one entry per CDR3 protein. The sample comprises approximately 10,000 distinct CDR3 sequences, about 18% of which are singletons, and roughly 52% rests with the top ten. Stated time point: sample taken at primary tumor resection. Whole RNA came from tumor, nontumor lung or frozen PBMC and was sequenced without being sorted. The source material was PBMCs, sampled at surgery. These receptors were taken from a male donor with early-stage non-small cell lung cancer.

This chain uses TRBV3-1 with TRBJ1-1; no definite D call. The CDR3 covers 15 residues. The V and J ends lost 0 bases and 3 bases respectively, with 11 bases between them. Per the germline V gene, CDR1 is LGHDT and CDR2 is YNNKEL (reference sequence). Here the CDR3 DNA reads TGTGCCAGCAGCCAAGAAAAAGGGCGCTACACTGAAGCTTTCTTT. Translation gives CASSQEKGRYTEAFF.

This chain joins TRBV5-4 and TRBJ1-5; no clear D gene. The CDR3 is 14 residues long. V lost 0 bases to trimming and J lost 1 base, with 5 bases between them. CDR1 SGHNT and CDR2 YYREEE come from the germline V gene (reference sequence). The CDR3 reads CASSLVGSNQPQHF. CDR3 in DNA: TGTGCCAGCAGCTTGGTGGGCAGCAATCAGCCCCAGCATTTT.

The chain recombines TRBV20-1 with TRBJ2-1; D gene ambiguous. V gave up 1 base and J gave up 8 bases, with 12 bases separating them. Germline assignment: CDR1 DFQATT and CDR2 SNEGSKA (reference sequence). The CDR3 consists of 13 residues. This chain's CDR3 is CSARGQRVDEQFF. CDR3 nucleotides: TGCAGTGCTAGAGGCCAACGCGTAGATGAGCAGTTCTTC.

This clonotype occurred a few times. This chain joins TRBV6-1 and TRBJ2-7, with 16 bases that match TRBD2. Looked up from germline, CDR1 is MNHNS and CDR2 is SASEGT. V trimming: 5 bases; J trimming: 2 bases; junction bases outside the gene matches: 6. The CDR3 totals 17 residues. The CDR3 here is CASSSGTSGRAAYEQYF. CDR3 coding DNA: TGTGCCAGCAGTTCCGGGACTAGCGGGAGGGCCGCCTACGAGCAGTACTTC.

This clonotype was counted a few times. This rearrangement joins TRBV18 to TRBJ2-7; 9 positions match TRBD2. With V trimmed by 6 bases and J by 4 bases, 10 bases remained unmatched. Germline assignment: CDR1 KGHSH and CDR2 LQKENI. The CDR3 totals 15 residues. The CDR3 nucleotides read TGTGCCAGCTCTCTAGGGGGACTAGCCGATTACGAGCAGTACTTC. As protein: CASSLGGLADYEQYF.

The chain combines TRBV5-1 with TRBJ2-3; D possibly uses TRBD1 or TRBD2 (5 bases each). V shed 0 bases and J shed 4 bases, with 15 bases lying between them. Germline loops: CDR1 SGHRS, CDR2 YFSETQ. This CDR3 has 16 amino acids. CDR3 in DNA: TGCGCCAGCAGCTTGGTCCATGGGAGAGGGGCAGATACGCAGTATTTT. Translating gives CASSLVHGRGADTQYF.

The gene calls are TRBV5-1 and TRBJ2-1; D may be TRBD1 or TRBD2 (5 bases each). The CDR3 is 15 residues long. V gave up 4 bases and J gave up 5 bases, with 16 bases separating them. The germline gives CDR1 SGHRS, CDR2 YFSETQ. This CDR3 reads CASSPRGSVNNEQFF. The DNA for the CDR3 is TGCGCCAGCAGCCCAAGGGGTAGCGTGAACAATGAGCAGTTCTTC.

The gene calls are TRBV30 and TRBJ2-1, with D perhaps TRBD1 or TRBD2 (5 bases each). CDR1 is GTSNPN, CDR2 SVGIG, per germline (reference sequence). The CDR3 length is 14 residues. Trimming took off 7 bases at V and 0 bases at J, with 13 bases between the two ends. The CDR3 here is CASEGNNSYNEQFF. CDR3 DNA sequence: TGTGCCTCCGAGGGGAACAACTCCTACAATGAGCAGTTCTTC.

This clonotype was seen a few times. The V and J genes are TRBV29-1 and TRBJ2-1, with TRBD2 matching over 13 bases. Germline trimming cut 7 bases from V and 0 bases from J; bases unmatched to any gene: 15. The length of the CDR3 is 19 residues. From germline, CDR1 is SQVTM and CDR2 ANQGSEA. The CDR3 region has the DNA TGCAGCGCCCGATCCCCGGGACTAGCGGGACTGAGCTCCTACAATGAGCAGTTCTTC. Protein: CSARSPGLAGLSSYNEQFF.

This clonotype has just a few counts. The chain recombines TRBV20-1 with TRBJ2-2, with 12 bases aligning to TRBD2. V gave up 3 bases and J gave up 2 bases; unmatched junction bases: 1. The CDR3 spans 15 residues. The germline gives CDR1 DFQATT, CDR2 SNEGSKA (reference sequence). The CDR3 reads CSARTSGRNTGELFF. DNA of the CDR3: TGCAGTGCTAGGACTAGCGGGAGAAACACCGGGGAGCTGTTTTTT.

This clonotype occurred many times. CDR3 nucleotide sequence: TGTGCCAGCAGTGAAAGGGGACTAGCGGGATTCGCAGATACGCAGTATTTT. This codes for CASSERGLAGFADTQYF. The chain couples TRBV2 to TRBJ2-3, with 13 bases that match TRBD2. Losses at the gene ends were 2 bases for V and 4 bases for J; bases not matched to a gene: 6. There are 17 residues in the CDR3. Germline CDR1 is SNHLY and CDR2 is FYNNEI.

This clonotype is deemed medium-sized. The chain recombines TRBV20-1 with TRBJ1-2; D is perhaps TRBD1 (5 bases). The V gene's germline CDR1 is DFQATT and CDR2 SNEGSKA (reference sequence). There are 12 residues in the CDR3. The germline V and J ends were trimmed by 7 bases and 8 bases, with 17 bases remaining between them. CDR3 bases: TGCAGTGAAGACGCATTAGGGGACGGCTACACCTTC. Protein product: CSEDALGDGYTF.

The rearrangement joins TRBV7-9 to TRBJ1-1; D gene uncertain. Germline V lookup: CDR1 SEHNR, CDR2 FQNEAQ (reference sequence). Trimming pared 5 bases from V and 0 bases from J, leaving 7 bases between. CDR3 size: 13 residues. CDR3 nucleotides: TGTGCCAGCAGCCCGTTGATGAACACTGAAGCTTTCTTT. This sequence encodes CASSPLMNTEAFF.

This clonotype was detected ten times or more. This chain connects TRBV12-3 or TRBV12-4 to TRBJ1-5; the D is unclear. V was cut by 2 bases and J by 2 bases, with 7 bases left in between. The CDR3 length is 14 residues. CDR3 bases: TGTGCCAGCAGTTTAAGGGTGGGCAATCAGCCCCAGCATTTT. Its protein product is CASSLRVGNQPQHF.

V usage is TRBV28 and J usage is TRBJ1-2, with 8 bases aligning to TRBD1. V was clipped by 6 bases and J by 4 bases; unmatched bases: 13. Germline CDR1 reads MDHEN; CDR2 reads SYDVKM. The CDR3 loop spans 16 amino acids. The CDR3 spells CASSRTRTGGSYGYTF. DNA for the CDR3: TGTGCCAGCAGCCGCACCAGAACAGGGGGAAGCTATGGCTACACCTTC.

The chain combines TRBV6-2 or TRBV6-3 with TRBJ2-7, with 7 bases matching TRBD2. Germline V gene sequence: CDR1 MNHEY, CDR2 SVGEGT. The CDR3 sequence is 14 residues long. J was trimmed by 3 bases and V by 2 bases; bases with no gene match: 4. CDR3 bases: TGTGCCAGCAGTTACGGAGCGGGGTACTACGAGCAGTACTTC. It specifies CASSYGAGYYEQYF.

The rearrangement uses TRBV28 and TRBJ2-7, with D hard to call. Trimming cost V 6 bases and J 3 bases, with 12 bases left between them. The CDR3 covers 13 residues. Germline assignment: CDR1 MDHEN and CDR2 SYDVKM. The CDR3: CASRLRGSYEQYF. The CDR3 nucleotides read TGTGCCAGCAGGCTTCGTGGAAGCTACGAGCAGTACTTC.

This clonotype has only a few counts. The V call is TRBV5-4, the J call TRBJ2-4; 10 nucleotides match TRBD1. Germline values: CDR1 SGHNT, CDR2 YYREEE (reference sequence). There are 18 residues in the CDR3. The J segment lost 4 bases and the V segment lost 4 bases, leaving 14 bases of the junction unmatched. The CDR3: CASSRGFGGTGEKNIQYF. The CDR3 DNA sequence: TGTGCCAGCAGCCGGGGTTTTGGAGGGACAGGGGAAAAAAACATTCAGTACTTC.

The chain uses TRBV14 and TRBJ2-1; 7 bases fit TRBD1. V dropped 2 bases and J dropped 5; count of bases not matched to a gene: 12. The length of the CDR3 is 17 residues. In germline, CDR1 is SGHDN, CDR2 FVKESK. CDR3 DNA sequence: TGTGCCAGCAGCCAATACGTCGGCACAGGGGTGGACAATGAGCAGTTCTTC. Translated, it gives CASSQYVGTGVDNEQFF.

The sample holds a few counts of this clonotype. The chain recombines TRBV5-6 with TRBJ1-4; D is possibly TRBD1 (5 bases). Germline CDR1 is SGHDT and CDR2 is YYEEEE. The CDR3 contains 15 residues. Trimming left V 5 bases short and J 4 bases short, with 15 bases between. CDR3 protein: CASSQVAGGNEKLFF. CDR3 nucleotides: TGTGCCAGCAGTCAGGTGGCCGGGGGTAATGAAAAACTGTTTTTT.

This clonotype came up many times. V gene TRBV7-2 combines with J gene TRBJ1-1; D is perhaps TRBD1 (5 bases). The CDR3 has 13 residues. Trimming stripped 3 bases from V and 5 bases from J, with 10 bases between. Germline CDR1 SGHTA, CDR2 FQGNSA. This chain's CDR3 is CASSFNRRTEAFF. The CDR3 DNA sequence: TGTGCCAGCAGCTTTAACAGGAGAACTGAAGCTTTCTTT.

This clonotype was recorded at least ten times. The chain couples TRBV12-3 or TRBV12-4 to TRBJ2-7; D is ambiguous. Trimming shortened V by 3 bases and J by 0 bases, and 9 bases separated the two germline ends. The CDR3 is 14 residues long. CDR3 in DNA: TGTGCCAGCAGTTTTTGGGAAACCTCCTACGAGCAGTACTTC. Its protein product is CASSFWETSYEQYF.

V gene TRBV27 combines with J gene TRBJ2-7, with 8 bases lining up with TRBD2. The V gene end was trimmed by 4 bases and the J gene end by 0 bases; junction bases not matched to a gene: 8. The CDR3 has 16 residues. Per the germline V gene, CDR1 is MNHEY and CDR2 is SMNVEV (reference sequence). CDR3 DNA: TGTGCCAGCAGTTCGTCTAGCGGGTTTAGCTCCTACGAGCAGTACTTC. Protein: CASSSSSGFSSYEQYF.

As concerns this clonotype: One end of the junction does not line up with germline, which may come from a read error. J is TRBJ2-7 and V is TRBV28; tentative D call: TRBD1 (5 bases). The germline V gene has CDR1 MDHEN and CDR2 SYDVKM. The CDR3 spans 13 residues. CDR3 in amino acids: CTSSLPYKGEQYF. The CDR3 nucleotides read TGTACCAGCAGTTTACCCTACAAGGGGGAGCAGTACTTC. The variable domain in full, with the rest retrieved from reference TRBV28 and TRBJ2-7, is DVKVTQSSRYLVKRTGEKVFLECVQDMDHENMFWYRQDPGLGLRLIYFSYDVKMKEKGDIPEGYSVSREKKERFSLILESASTNQTSMYLCTSSLPYKGEQYFGPGTRLTVT.

This clonotype was observed at least ten times. This chain uses TRBV5-1 with TRBJ2-1; TRBD1 matches at 7 bases. Losses at the gene ends were 4 bases for V and 9 bases for J; bases not matched to a gene: 13. Germline values: CDR1 SGHRS, CDR2 YFSETQ. The CDR3 spans 15 residues. The CDR3 nucleotides are TGCGCCAGCAGCGTAGTGGTACAGGGGCAAAGTGAGCAGTTCTTC. Amino acid sequence: CASSVVVQGQSEQFF.

This clonotype occurred a few times. The genes are TRBV7-9 and TRBJ2-6; either TRBD1 or TRBD2 may supply D (5 bases each). V lost 1 base and J 2 bases, leaving 15 bases between the germline ends. Germline CDR1 SEHNR, CDR2 FQNEAQ (reference sequence). The CDR3 covers 18 residues. Here the CDR3 DNA reads TGTGCCAGCAGCTTAGGTCGAGGGGTTTCCCCTGGGGCCAACGTCCTGACTTTC. It yields the protein CASSLGRGVSPGANVLTF.

About this clonotype: A read error may be the cause here, since a much bigger clone is one base away. The chain has TRBV5-1 and TRBJ2-1, with 8 bases identical to TRBD2. CDR3 length: 16 amino acids. With V trimmed by 4 bases and J by 6 bases, 12 bases remained unmatched. Germline loops: CDR1 SGHRS, CDR2 YFSETQ. The chain's CDR3 is CASSPAREVWGNEQFF. Here the CDR3 DNA reads TGCGCCAGCAGCCCGGCGCGGGAGGTGTGGGGCAATGAGCAGTTCTTC.

This clonotype was detected a few times. The chain employs TRBV7-2 and TRBJ2-7, with D possibly called TRBD1 or TRBD2 (5 bases each). CDR1 is SGHTA, CDR2 FQGNSA, per germline. The CDR3 totals 14 residues. Trimming left V 5 bases short and J 0 bases short, with 11 bases between. The CDR3 bases are TGTGCCAGCAGCCCGGGGCCCAGCTCCTACGAGCAGTACTTC. This sequence encodes CASSPGPSSYEQYF.

The rearrangement joins TRBV6-5 to TRBJ2-5; 7 nucleotides line up with TRBD1. Germline-derived CDR1 and CDR2 are MNHEY and SVGAGI. J lost 5 bases, V lost 5 bases, and 14 bases had no gene match. The CDR3 runs 16 residues. The CDR3 spells CASSTPSDRVRETQYF. CDR3 coding DNA: TGTGCCAGCAGTACTCCCTCCGACAGGGTTCGGGAGACCCAGTACTTC.

A note on this clonotype: Because it lacks the conserved phenylalanine or tryptophan at the end, this CDR3 is likely a read error. The chain couples TRBV20-1 to TRBJ2-1; TRBD2 aligns across 7 bases. This CDR3 is 13 amino acids long. J lost 5 bases, V lost 5 bases, and 6 bases had no gene match. Germline values: CDR1 DFQATT, CDR2 SNEGSKA (reference sequence). DNA of the CDR3: TGCAGTGCTCTAGGAGCGGGGAACAATGAGCAGTTCATC. It specifies CSALGAGNNEQFI.

This clonotype was found many times. Mismatch with germline at one junction end may stem from a read error. The V and J genes are TRBV7-7 and TRBJ1-1, with a weak D call TRBD1 (6 bases). The CDR3 is 13 residues long. Germline V gene data show CDR1 as SSHAT and CDR2 as FNYEAQ (reference sequence). The CDR3 region has the DNA TGTGCTAGCAGCTCGGACAGTAACACTGAAGCTTTCTTT. Translating it yields CASSSDSNTEAFF.

V gene TRBV29-1 combines with J gene TRBJ1-4; 9 nucleotides line up with TRBD1. Germline V gene sequence: CDR1 SQVTM, CDR2 ANQGSEA. The V segment lost 7 bases and the J segment 4 bases; nucleotides outside the gene matches: 7. The CDR3 has 14 residues. The CDR3 spells CSAAGTGLNEKLFF. CDR3 DNA sequence: TGCAGCGCCGCCGGGACAGGGCTTAATGAAAAACTGTTTTTT. Drawing the rest from reference TRBV29-1 and TRBJ1-4, the complete variable domain is SAVISQKPSRDICQRGTSLTIQCQVDSQVTMMFWYRQQPGQSLTLIATANQGSEATYESGFVIDKFPISRPNLTFSTLTVSNMSPEDSSIYLCSAAGTGLNEKLFFGSGTQLSVL.